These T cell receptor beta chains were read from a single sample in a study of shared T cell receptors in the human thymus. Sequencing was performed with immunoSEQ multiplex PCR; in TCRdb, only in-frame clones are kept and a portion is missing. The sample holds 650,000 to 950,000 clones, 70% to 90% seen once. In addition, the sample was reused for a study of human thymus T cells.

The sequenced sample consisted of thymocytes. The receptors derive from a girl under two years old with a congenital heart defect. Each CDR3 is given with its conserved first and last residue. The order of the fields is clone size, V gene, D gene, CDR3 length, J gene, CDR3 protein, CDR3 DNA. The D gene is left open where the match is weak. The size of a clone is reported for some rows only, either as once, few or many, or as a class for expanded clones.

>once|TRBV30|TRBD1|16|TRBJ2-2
CAWSVKFRDSSGELFF
TGTGCCTGGAGTGTGAAATTCCGGGACAGTTCCGGGGAGCTGTTTTTT
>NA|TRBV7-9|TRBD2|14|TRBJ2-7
CASSRGGEGHEQYF
TGTGCCAGCAGCCGGGGGGGAGAGGGCCACGAGCAGTACTTC
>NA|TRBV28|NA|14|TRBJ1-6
CATTSDSSNSPLHF
TGTGCCACGACGTCGGACAGTAGTAATTCACCCCTCCACTTT
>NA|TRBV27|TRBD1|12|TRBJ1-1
CASRTTGGEAFF
TGTGCCAGCAGAACTACAGGGGGAGAAGCTTTCTTT
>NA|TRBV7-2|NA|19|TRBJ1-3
CASSPTTAGGPCTGNTIYF
TGTGCCAGCAGCCCCACTACGGCGGGGGGCCCTTGTACTGGAAACACCATATATTTT
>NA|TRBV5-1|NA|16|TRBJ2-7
CASSAWRQGRGHEQYF
TGCGCCAGCAGCGCTTGGCGGCAGGGTAGGGGCCACGAGCAGTACTTC
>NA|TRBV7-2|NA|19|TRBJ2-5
CASSLDRGRWVHSQETQYF
TGTGCCAGCAGCTTAGATCGGGGTAGGTGGGTTCACTCACAAGAGACCCAGTACTTC
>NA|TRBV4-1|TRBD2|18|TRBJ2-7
CASSQARPAGRGFYEQYF
TGCGCCAGCAGCCAAGCCAGACCGGCGGGGCGGGGGTTCTACGAGCAGTACTTC
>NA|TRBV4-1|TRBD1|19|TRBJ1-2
CASSVLKPGQGYFNYGYTF
TGCGCCAGCAGCGTACTAAAACCGGGACAGGGATATTTTAACTATGGCTACACCTTC
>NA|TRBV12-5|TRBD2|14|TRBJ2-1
CASGFTRGGNEQFF
TGTGCTAGTGGTTTCACGCGGGGGGGTAATGAGCAGTTCTTC
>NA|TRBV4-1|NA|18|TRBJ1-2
CASSQVEVGGKANYGYTF
TGCGCCAGCAGCCAAGTAGAAGTGGGCGGGAAAGCTAACTATGGCTACACCTTC
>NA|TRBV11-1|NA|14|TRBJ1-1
CASAFGAGNTEAFF
TGTGCCAGCGCCTTTGGGGCCGGGAACACTGAAGCTTTCTTT
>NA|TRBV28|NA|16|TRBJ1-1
CASSSPPRGAADEAFF
TGTGCCAGCAGTTCACCCCCCCGCGGGGCGGCCGATGAAGCTTTCTTT
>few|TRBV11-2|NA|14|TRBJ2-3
CASSLGTSTDTQYF
TGTGCCAGCAGCTTAGGGACTAGCACAGATACGCAGTATTTT
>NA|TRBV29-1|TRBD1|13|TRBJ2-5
CSVIGTGRETQYF
TGCAGCGTTATAGGGACAGGGAGAGAGACCCAGTACTTC
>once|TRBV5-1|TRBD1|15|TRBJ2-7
CASSPGTGGVNEQYF
TGCGCCAGCAGCCCAGGGACAGGGGGCGTCAACGAGCAGTACTTC
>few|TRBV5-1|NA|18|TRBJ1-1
CASSLEFFMEDPNTEAFF
TGCGCCAGCAGCTTGGAATTTTTTATGGAGGACCCGAACACTGAAGCTTTCTTT
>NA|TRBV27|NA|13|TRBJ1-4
CASGRQNNEKLFF
TGTGCCAGCGGTCGACAGAACAATGAAAAACTGTTTTTT
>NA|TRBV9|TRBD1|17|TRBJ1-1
CASSDSPGQGGDTEAFF
TGTGCCAGCAGCGATTCCCCGGGACAGGGTGGTGACACTGAAGCTTTCTTT
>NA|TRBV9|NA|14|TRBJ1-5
CASSPDRRPQPQHF
TGTGCCAGCAGCCCCGACCGGAGACCCCAGCCCCAGCATTTT
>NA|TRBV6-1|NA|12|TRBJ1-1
CASSRRDTEAFF
TGTGCCAGCAGTCGCCGGGACACTGAAGCTTTCTTT
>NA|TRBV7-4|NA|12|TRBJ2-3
CASSPKPDTQYF
TGTGCCAGCAGCCCAAAGCCAGATACGCAGTATTTT
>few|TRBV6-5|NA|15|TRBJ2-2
CASSCGTESTGELFF
TGTGCCAGCAGTTGCGGGACAGAGAGCACCGGGGAGCTGTTTTTT
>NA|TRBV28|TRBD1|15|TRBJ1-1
CASSFRSYRGKGAFF
TGTGCCAGCAGTTTCCGCTCGTACAGGGGGAAGGGGGCTTTCTTT
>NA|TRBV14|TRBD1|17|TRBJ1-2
CASSPNQPGQGRNGYTF
TGTGCCAGCAGCCCAAACCAGCCGGGACAGGGGAGAAATGGCTACACCTTC
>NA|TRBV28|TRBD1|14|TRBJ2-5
CASSHGTGEETQYF
TGTGCCAGCAGTCATGGGACAGGAGAAGAGACCCAGTACTTC
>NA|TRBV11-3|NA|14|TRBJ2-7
CASSLGAPGYEQYF
TGTGCCAGCAGCTTAGGGGCACCTGGATACGAGCAGTACTTC
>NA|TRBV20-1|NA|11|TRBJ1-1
CSAKSDTEAFF
TGCAGTGCCAAGAGTGACACTGAAGCTTTCTTT
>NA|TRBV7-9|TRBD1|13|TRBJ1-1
CASSWTGSTEAFF
TGTGCCAGCAGCTGGACAGGGAGTACTGAAGCTTTCTTT
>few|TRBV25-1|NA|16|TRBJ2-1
CASSESTGWGNNEQFF
TGTGCCAGCAGTGAATCGACAGGATGGGGGAACAATGAGCAGTTCTTC
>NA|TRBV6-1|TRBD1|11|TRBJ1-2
CASGTAYGYTF
TGTGCCAGCGGGACAGCATATGGCTACACCTTC
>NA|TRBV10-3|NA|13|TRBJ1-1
CAIGHTQNTEAFF
TGTGCCATCGGGCACACCCAGAACACTGAAGCTTTCTTT
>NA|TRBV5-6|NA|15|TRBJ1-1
CASSLVGGWDTEAFF
TGTGCCAGCAGCTTGGTAGGGGGATGGGACACTGAAGCTTTCTTT
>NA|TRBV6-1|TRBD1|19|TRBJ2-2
CASSEVSTSGTGETGELFF
TGTGCCAGCAGTGAAGTCTCCACCTCCGGGACAGGGGAGACCGGGGAGCTGTTTTTT
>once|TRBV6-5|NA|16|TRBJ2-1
CASSYSAGQRDNEQFF
TGTGCCAGCAGTTACTCGGCAGGGCAGAGAGACAATGAGCAGTTCTTC
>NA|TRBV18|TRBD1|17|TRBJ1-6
CASSSTGDGSYNSPLHF
TGTGCCAGCTCCTCGACAGGGGACGGATCCTATAATTCACCCCTCCACTTT
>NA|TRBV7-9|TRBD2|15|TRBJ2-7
CASSPPRGGGYEQYF
TGTGCCAGCAGCCCGCCTCGGGGGGGCGGCTACGAGCAGTACTTC
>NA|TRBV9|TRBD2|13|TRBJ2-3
CASSGTSRDTQYF
TGTGCCAGTTCCGGGACTAGCCGCGATACGCAGTATTTT
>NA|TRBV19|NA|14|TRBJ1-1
CASCRRGVNTEAFF
TGTGCCAGTTGTCGGAGGGGCGTGAACACTGAAGCTTTCTTT
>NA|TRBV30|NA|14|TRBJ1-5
CAWSAGQVNQPQHF
TGTGCCTGGAGTGCGGGACAAGTCAATCAGCCCCAGCATTTT
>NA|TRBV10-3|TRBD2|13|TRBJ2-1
CAISSGGAGEQFF
TGTGCCATCAGTAGCGGGGGGGCCGGTGAGCAGTTCTTC
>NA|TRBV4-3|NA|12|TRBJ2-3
CASSQARDTQYF
TGCGCCAGCAGCCAAGCTCGAGATACGCAGTATTTT
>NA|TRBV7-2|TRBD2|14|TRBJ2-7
CASSQRGAGGEQYF
TGTGCCAGCAGCCAACGAGGGGCGGGGGGCGAGCAGTACTTC
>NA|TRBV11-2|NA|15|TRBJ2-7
CASSLFQGHPSEQYF
TGTGCCAGCAGCTTATTTCAGGGGCACCCTTCAGAGCAGTACTTC
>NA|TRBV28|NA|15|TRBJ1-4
CASSSSGGLNEKLFF
TGTGCCAGCAGCTCATCCGGGGGGCTTAATGAAAAACTGTTTTTT
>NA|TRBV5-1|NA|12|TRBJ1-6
CASSPQGSPLHF
TGCGCCAGCAGCCCTCAGGGTTCACCCCTCCACTTT
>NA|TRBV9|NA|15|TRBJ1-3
CASSFKPGSGNTIYF
TGTGCCAGCAGCTTTAAACCAGGCTCTGGAAACACCATATATTTT
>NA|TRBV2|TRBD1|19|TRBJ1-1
CASSARGQAGDFLNTEAFF
TGTGCCAGCAGCGCCCGAGGACAGGCGGGCGATTTTTTGAACACTGAAGCTTTCTTT
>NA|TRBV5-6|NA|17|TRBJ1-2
CASIHYGAMEIIYGYTF
TGTGCCAGCATCCACTACGGAGCGATGGAAATCATCTATGGCTACACCTTC
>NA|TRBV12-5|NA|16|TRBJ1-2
CASGLNTDRSNYGYTF
TGTGCTAGTGGTTTGAATACCGACAGATCTAACTATGGCTACACCTTC
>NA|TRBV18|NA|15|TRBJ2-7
CASSPRSTGCNEQYF
TGTGCCAGCTCACCTCGCAGCACAGGGTGCAACGAGCAGTACTTC
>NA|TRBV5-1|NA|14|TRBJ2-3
CASSLGGTTDTQYF
TGCGCCAGCAGCTTGGGCGGGACCACAGATACGCAGTATTTT
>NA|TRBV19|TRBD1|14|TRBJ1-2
CASSRKGQGYGYTF
TGTGCCAGTAGCCGGAAGGGACAGGGTTATGGCTACACCTTC
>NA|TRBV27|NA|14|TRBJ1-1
CASSLTGANTEAFF
TGTGCCAGCAGCCTGACAGGTGCGAACACTGAAGCTTTCTTT
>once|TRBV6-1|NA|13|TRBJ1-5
CASRYRANQPQHF
TGTGCCAGCAGATACAGGGCAAATCAGCCCCAGCATTTT
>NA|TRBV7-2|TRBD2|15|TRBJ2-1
CASSWDSGGAYEQFF
TGTGCCAGCAGCTGGGATAGCGGGGGGGCCTATGAGCAGTTCTTC
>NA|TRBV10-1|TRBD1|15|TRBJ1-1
CASSGDRRLNTEAFF
TGCGCCAGCAGTGGGGACAGGAGACTTAACACTGAAGCTTTCTTT
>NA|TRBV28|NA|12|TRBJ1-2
CAIRTESYGYTF
TGTGCCATAAGAACCGAGAGCTATGGCTACACCTTC
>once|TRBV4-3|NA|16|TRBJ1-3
CASSQVVWGPGNTIYF
TGCGCCAGCAGCCAAGTTGTCTGGGGGCCGGGAAACACCATATATTTT